The clone carrying this TCR beta chain was seen a handful of times. The antigen remains unidentified. These data originate in a study of CD8 T cells in ankylosing spondylitis. Broader study findings: The authors found the disease-linked clones to be CD8+ and relatively rare in peripheral blood. Reports say disease-linked clones showed up significantly more in matched ankylosing spondylitis synovial fluid.

The CDR3 covers 16 residues. Germline lookup yields CDR1 DFQATT and CDR2 SNEGSKA (reference sequence). The ends were cut back, 3 bases at V and 2 bases at J, with 17 bases in the middle. TCRdb used MiXCR to reprocess the 5' RACE reads, holding one entry per CDR3 protein. The sample holds just under 350,000 distinct CDR3 sequences, 14% to 15% seen once. The V call is TRBV20-1, the J call TRBJ1-5; D is possibly TRBD1 (6 bases). The receptor's source is a male donor with ankylosing spondylitis or in good health (not recorded which). Sequenced sample: blood, either unsorted or a sorted T cell fraction (not recorded which). DNA of the CDR3: TGCAGTGCTAGGCGGGACAACACCTTCCGCAATCAGCCCCAGCATTTT. This codes for CSARRDNTFRNQPQHF.